This T cell receptor (beta chain) was profiled in a study of OX40 agonist ivuxolimab in advanced cancers. General study findings and limits: Clonal expansion was among the lowest in partial responders at 0.1-3.0 mg/kg, especially CD8+.

Assay: immunoSEQ multiplex PCR; the TCRdb copy retains only in-frame clones and omits some. This sample has 45,000 to 60,000 clones; approximately 86% occur once, and the top ten carry roughly 3.2%. For this clone: Its antigen remains unknown.

V trimming: 6 bases; J trimming: 0 bases; junction bases outside the gene matches: 2. The CDR3 spans 14 residues. Germline CDR1 MNHNY, CDR2 SVGAGI (reference sequence). The J gene is TRBJ1-1, the V gene TRBV6-6, with 9 nucleotides matching TRBD1. The sequences come from CD4+ or CD8+ T cells sorted from blood, collected in a trial of the OX40 agonist ivuxolimab. This clonotype originated in an adult with an advanced solid tumor such as melanoma, head and neck, liver or kidney cancer. CDR3 residues: CASRDRGVNTEAFF. CDR3 nucleotides: TGTGCCAGCAGGGACAGGGGTGTGAACACTGAAGCTTTCTTT.